The following is a T cell receptor beta chain sequence with its context. Its antigen is not known. The V end was cut by 1 base, the J end by 2 bases, with 10 bases between. Germline CDR1 SGHKS, CDR2 YYEKEE (reference sequence). The CDR3 length is 15 residues. These data belong to a study of T cell repertoires in cytomegalovirus infection. Study findings and constraints: Cumulative public TCR beta family frequency identified carriers of CMV plus the relevant HLA.

TCRdb reprocessed the reads with MiXCR, giving one entry per CDR3 protein. The sample consists of tens of thousands of distinct CDR3 sequences, about 20% of them appearing once. Sequencing was done on a sample of PBMCs, sequenced either directly or after in vitro stimulation (not recorded which). This chain uses TRBV5-5 with TRBJ2-1; D perhaps matches TRBD1 (5 bases). The receptor was isolated from a human donor in good health (CMV status not recorded). Some clones in this sample may be carry-over from other donors' samples. CDR3 sequence: CASSLIGAPYNEQFF. For the CDR3, the DNA is TGTGCCAGCAGCTTGATAGGGGCACCCTACAATGAGCAGTTCTTC.